This T cell receptor beta chain was captured by sequencing in a study of CD4 T cells in relation to SARS-CoV-2 and coronaviruses. This CDR3 is 13 amino acids long. V was trimmed by 2 bases and J by 0 bases, leaving 6 bases between them. The germline V gene has CDR1 GTSNPN and CDR2 SVGIG (reference sequence). Profiled with immunoSEQ multiplex PCR; TCRdb holds only in-frame clones, not every one. This table has under 30,000 clones, roughly 78% appearing once. Unexposed donor CD4+ T cells date from 2011-2018, before the COVID-19 pandemic. Isolation of CD4+ T cells took place after approximately 11 days in culture. Testing used SARS-CoV-2 S/N and four cold-coronavirus spikes on unexposed-donor CD4+ T cells, cells permitting. Concerning this clone: The antigen remains undetermined.

The V and J genes are TRBV30 and TRBJ2-3, with D possibly being TRBD1 or TRBD2 (5 bases each). The receptor was derived from a human donor in good health. The sequencing input was CD4+ T cells from PBMCs, cultured in vitro. CDR3 nucleotides: TGTGCCTGGAGTTGGGGGAGCACAGATACGCAGTATTTT. Amino acids: CAWSWGSTDTQYF.